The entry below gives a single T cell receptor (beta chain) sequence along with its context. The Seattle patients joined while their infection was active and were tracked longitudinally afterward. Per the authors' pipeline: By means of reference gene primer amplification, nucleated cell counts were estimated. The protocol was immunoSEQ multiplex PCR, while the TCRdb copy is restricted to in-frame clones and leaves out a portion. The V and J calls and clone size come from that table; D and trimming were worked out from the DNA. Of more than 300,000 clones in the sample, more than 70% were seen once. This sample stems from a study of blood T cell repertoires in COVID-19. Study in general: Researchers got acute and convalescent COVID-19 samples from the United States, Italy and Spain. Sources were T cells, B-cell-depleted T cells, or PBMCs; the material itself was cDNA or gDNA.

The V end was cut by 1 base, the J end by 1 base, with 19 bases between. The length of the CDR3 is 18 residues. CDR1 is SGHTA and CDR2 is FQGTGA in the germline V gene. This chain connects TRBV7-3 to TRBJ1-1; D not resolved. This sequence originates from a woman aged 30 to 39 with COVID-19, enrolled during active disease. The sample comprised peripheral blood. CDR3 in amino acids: CASSLSVIRAGKNTEAFF. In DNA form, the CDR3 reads TGTGCCAGCAGCTTAAGTGTCATCAGAGCGGGGAAGAACACTGAAGCTTTCTTT.